The clone carrying this T cell receptor beta chain showed up just a few times. Its cognate antigen is unknown. These data originate in a study of response to subunit inactivated influenza vaccine. Study-level findings and limits: The authors put forward the suggestion that each seasonal influenza vaccination may bring in only a limited number of new T cells.

TCRdb independently ran MiXCR on the RT-PCR reads; one entry per CDR3 protein. The data hold hundreds of thousands of distinct CDR3 sequences, with approximately 11% observed a single time. This sample also appeared in a second study, on T cells expressing NK-cell markers. That report adds: With UMIs, 5'RACE template switching was used to make TCR beta cDNA. Most of the eight sequenced donors were classified as HCMV-seropositive, and one was classified as seronegative. The CD3+CD56-NKG2C+ fraction of a handful of donors was also led by these clonotypes.

The clonotype was recovered from a man in his forties or fifties who received an inactivated influenza vaccine. Specimen: PBMCs from blood, collected on the day of vaccination.

CDR3 in DNA: TGTGCCAGCAGCCCGCCCGGGACAGGGTTATTAACGCAGTATTTT. Translation gives CASSPPGTGLLTQYF. The V gene is TRBV28, the J gene TRBJ2-3, with 9 bases identical to TRBD1. With V trimmed by 6 bases and J by 9 bases, 13 bases remained unmatched. Looked up from germline, CDR1 is MDHEN and CDR2 is SYDVKM. The CDR3 spans 15 residues. Using reference TRBV28 and TRBJ2-3 for the parts outside the CDR3, the full variable domain is DVKVTQSSRYLVKRTGEKVFLECVQDMDHENMFWYRQDPGLGLRLIYFSYDVKMKEKGDIPEGYSVSREKKERFSLILESASTNQTSMYLCASSPPGTGLLTQYFGPGTRLTVL.